The 4 T cell receptor beta chains presented below share a single source sample, sequenced in a study of blood T cell repertoires in COVID-19 (TCRdb year 2020). The library was prepared using the immunoSEQ multiplex PCR assay. What TCRdb holds here is the immuneACCESS table cut down to in-frame rearrangements. Part of the clones is not present; checked against another copy, under half of the missing clones reflect an unresolved V gene, and the others are unexplained. This sample is represented by about 130,000 clones; roughly 80% of them were singletons. The ten largest clones represent 3% to 3.5% of the sample. The sequencing input was peripheral blood. The origin of the receptors is a woman of 80 years or more with acute or convalescent COVID-19.

The rearrangement links TRBV7-2 to TRBJ1-3; D gene uncertain. The CDR3 is 16 amino acids. The V and J ends lost 6 bases and 5 bases respectively, with 20 bases between them. Germline V gene data show CDR1 as SGHTA and CDR2 as FQGNSA. The CDR3 is CASSSTRLGLRNTIYF. The CDR3 nucleotides are TGTGCCAGCAGTAGCACGAGGTTAGGCCTGAGAAACACCATATATTTT. Filled out from reference TRBV7-2 and TRBJ1-3, the complete variable domain reads GAGVSQSPSNKVTEKGKDVELRCDPISGHTALYWYRQSLGQGLEFLIYFQGNSAPDKSGLPSDRFSAERTGGSVSTLTIQRTQQEDSAVYLCASSSTRLGLRNTIYFGEGSWLTVV.

The chain joins TRBV7-3 to TRBJ1-1, with TRBD1 as a possible D gene (5 bases). The CDR3 contains 14 residues. CDR1 is SGHTA and CDR2 is FQGTGA in the germline V gene. Trimming removed 4 bases at V and 2 bases at J, with 11 bases between. The CDR3 nucleotides read TGTGCCAGCAGCTACCAGGGCCTCAACACTGAAGCTTTCTTT. The encoded protein is CASSYQGLNTEAFF.

The V and J genes are TRBV4-1 and TRBJ1-6; D possibly corresponds to TRBD1 (6 bases). The CDR3 covers 16 residues. Germline CDR1 MGHRA, CDR2 YSYEKL. Trimming removed 2 bases from V and 6 bases from J, with 14 bases in between. CDR3 sequence reads: CASSQPAVRGNSPLHF. Written as DNA, the CDR3 is TGCGCCAGCAGCCAACCGGCGGTCAGGGGTAATTCACCCCTCCACTTT.

The V gene is TRBV5-4, the J gene TRBJ1-2; D may be TRBD1 (6 bases). Germline V gene lookup returns CDR1 SGHNT and CDR2 YYREEE (reference sequence). Trimming left V 0 bases short and J 8 bases short, with 11 bases between. The CDR3 is 13 residues long. CDR3 sequence (DNA): TGTGCCAGCAGCTTGGAACAGGGAAGCGGCTACACCTTC. This codes for CASSLEQGSGYTF.